These 30 T cell receptor beta chains originate from one sample sequenced in a study of OX40 agonist ivuxolimab in advanced cancers. The repertoire was sequenced with immunoSEQ multiplex PCR; TCRdb's copy has only in-frame clones and lacks some. The sample consists of roughly 50,000 clones, about 92% of them appearing once. Material: CD4+ or CD8+ T cells sorted from blood, obtained in a trial of the OX40 agonist ivuxolimab. All receptors derive from an adult with an advanced solid tumor such as melanoma, head and neck, liver or kidney cancer.

The chain carries TRBV9 and TRBJ2-2; D is tentatively TRBD1 or TRBD2 (5 bases each). Per the germline V gene, CDR1 is SGDLS and CDR2 is YYNGEE. Trimming left V 5 bases short and J 2 bases short, with 13 bases between. The CDR3 is 15 amino acids. The CDR3 protein is CASRNPGANTGELFF. The CDR3 nucleotides read TGTGCCAGCAGGAACCCCGGGGCCAACACCGGGGAGCTGTTTTTT.

The chain joins TRBV29-1 to TRBJ2-1; 8 bases agree with TRBD1. The V segment lost 6 bases and the J segment 3 bases; nucleotides outside the gene matches: 7. The CDR3 has 14 amino acids. Per the germline V gene, CDR1 is SQVTM and CDR2 is ANQGSEA. In DNA, the CDR3 is TGCAGCGTGGCCGGGACAGGCGACTACAATGAGCAGTTCTTC. Translation gives CSVAGTGDYNEQFF.

The gene calls are TRBV19 and TRBJ2-2; 7 bases map to TRBD1. The CDR3 is 16 amino acids. V dropped 3 bases and J dropped 2; count of bases not matched to a gene: 6. The germline CDR1 and CDR2 sequences are LNHDA and SQIVND (reference sequence). This CDR3 is CASSIGDSFNTGELFF. The CDR3 bases are TGTGCCAGTAGTATTGGGGACAGCTTCAACACCGGGGAGCTGTTTTTT.

The J gene is TRBJ2-7, the V gene TRBV5-1; D perhaps matches TRBD2 (6 bases). Between the trimmed V and J ends, which lost 5 bases and 5 bases, there was a span of 8 bases. This CDR3 spans 11 amino acids. The germline gives CDR1 SGHRS, CDR2 YFSETQ. CDR3 in DNA: TGCGCCAGCAGATGGGGGGACGAGCAGTACTTC. It is translated as CASRWGDEQYF.

This clone was picked up a small number of times. The CDR3 reads CASRPSGLSYEQYF. CDR3 DNA sequence: TGTGCCAGCAGACCGAGCGGGCTTTCCTACGAGCAGTACTTC. V and J are TRBV27 and TRBJ2-7, with D possibly matching TRBD2 (6 bases). The V end was cut by 6 bases, the J end by 1 base, with 13 bases between. The CDR3 extends over 14 amino acids. Germline CDR1 reads MNHEY; CDR2 reads SMNVEV (reference sequence).

The rearrangement uses TRBV7-2 and TRBJ2-1, with 10 bases lining up with TRBD2. Germline assignment: CDR1 SGHTA and CDR2 FQGNSA. Trimming at V came to 2 bases and at J to 7 bases, leaving 11 bases not matched to a gene. The CDR3 extends over 17 amino acids. CDR3 DNA sequence: TGTGCCAGCAGCTTATCCCAGCGGGAGGGCCTATGGAATGAGCAGTTCTTC. Translation gives CASSLSQREGLWNEQFF.

The chain employs TRBV28 and TRBJ1-1, with unresolved D. The CDR3 runs to 14 residues. CDR1 is MDHEN and CDR2 is SYDVKM in the germline V gene. Trimming shortened V by 6 bases and J by 0 bases, and 11 bases separated the two germline ends. The CDR3 sequence: CASRMGIMNTEAFF. As DNA, the CDR3 is TGTGCCAGCAGAATGGGGATCATGAACACTGAAGCTTTCTTT.

This clone was detected only once. The rearrangement joins TRBV14 to TRBJ2-3; 13 bases are shared with TRBD2. CDR1 and CDR2 from the germline V gene are SGHDN and FVKESK. This CDR3 is 17 amino acids long. V lost 4 bases to trimming and J lost 3 bases; unmatched junction nucleotides: 7. This CDR3 reads CASSRFRLAGGTDTQYF. The CDR3 DNA follows: TGTGCCAGCAGCCGATTCCGACTAGCGGGAGGTACAGATACGCAGTATTTT.

V is TRBV27 and J is TRBJ1-4; D is unclear. CDR1 is MNHEY, CDR2 SMNVEV, per germline (reference sequence). The length of the CDR3 is 15 residues. V lost 5 bases to trimming and J lost 7 bases, with 17 bases between them. CDR3 protein: CASSLLQDRAEKLFF. CDR3 DNA: TGTGCCAGCAGTCTCCTTCAGGATAGGGCTGAAAAACTGTTTTTT.

This clone was seen only once. The chain's CDR3 is CASSLGYRNGYTF. The CDR3 DNA follows: TGTGCCAGCAGCTTAGGGTATCGGAATGGCTACACCTTC. V is TRBV7-9 and J is TRBJ1-2, with D uncertain. Germline V gives CDR1 SEHNR, CDR2 FQNEAQ (reference sequence). The V end was cut by 1 base, the J end by 6 bases, with 9 bases between. The CDR3 totals 13 residues.

This chain joins TRBV7-9 and TRBJ1-2; unclear D gene. CDR1 and CDR2 (germline): SEHNR, FQNEAQ (reference sequence). The V end was cut by 1 base, the J end by 8 bases, with 8 bases between. The CDR3 runs to 12 residues. CDR3 residues: CASSLDGIGYTF. DNA of the CDR3: TGTGCCAGCAGCTTAGACGGTATCGGCTACACCTTC.

The rearrangement uses TRBV28 and TRBJ2-5; 8 nucleotides agree with TRBD1. CDR3 size: 13 residues. Germline assignment: CDR1 MDHEN and CDR2 SYDVKM. The junction had 4 bases not matched to a gene; V was cut back by 6 bases and J by 4 bases. The CDR3 DNA reads TGTGCCAGCAGCTCAGACAGGGGAGAGACCCAGTACTTC. Its translation: CASSSDRGETQYF.

The chain combines TRBV27 with TRBJ2-1, with TRBD2 matching 16 bases. In germline, CDR1 is MNHEY, CDR2 SMNVEV (reference sequence). CDR3 length: 17 amino acids. The trim removed 5 bases at V and 2 bases at J, leaving 3 bases unmatched. This chain's CDR3 is CASSPGTSGRAYNEQFF. The CDR3 region has the DNA TGTGCCAGCAGTCCCGGGACTAGCGGGAGGGCCTACAATGAGCAGTTCTTC.

This CDR3 is CASSQDVGGEAFF. As DNA, the CDR3 is TGTGCCAGCAGCCAAGATGTTGGGGGTGAAGCTTTCTTT. The chain has TRBV14 and TRBJ1-1; perhaps TRBD1 as D (5 bases). Trimming left V 0 bases short and J 7 bases short, with 9 bases between. The CDR3 has 13 residues. Germline V CDR1 and CDR2: SGHDN, FVKESK.

This clone was observed a few times. J is TRBJ1-5 and V is TRBV5-1, with D uncertain. V lost 4 bases to trimming and J lost 5 bases, with 13 bases between them. Germline V gives CDR1 SGHRS, CDR2 YFSETQ. The CDR3 is made up of 14 amino acids. The CDR3 DNA is TGCGCCAGCAGCCCTCTAGGTGGGGATCAGCCCCAGCATTTT. This codes for CASSPLGGDQPQHF.

This chain uses TRBV5-1 with TRBJ2-1; 12 bases match TRBD2. V shed 5 bases and J 4 bases; nucleotides not matched to a gene: 4. The CDR3 is 15 residues long. Germline V gene data show CDR1 as SGHRS and CDR2 as YFSETQ. The CDR3 coding sequence is TGCGCCAGCAGTTGGACTAGCGGGGAATACAATGAGCAGTTCTTC. Translated: CASSWTSGEYNEQFF. Full variable domain (outside the CDR3, taken from reference TRBV5-1 and TRBJ2-1): KAGVTQTPRYLIKTRGQQVTLSCSPISGHRSVSWYQQTPGQGLQFLFEYFSETQRNKGNFPGRFSGRQFSNSRSEMNVSTLELGDSALYLCASSWTSGEYNEQFFGPGTRLTVL.

The chain uses TRBV28 and TRBJ2-2, with D hard to call. The V and J ends lost 3 bases and 7 bases respectively, with 3 bases between them. From germline, CDR1 is MDHEN and CDR2 SYDVKM. The CDR3 covers 11 residues. Here the CDR3 DNA reads TGTGCCAGCAGTTTCATCGGGGAGCTGTTTTTT. Its protein product is CASSFIGELFF. Supplemented by reference TRBV28 and TRBJ2-2, the full variable domain reads DVKVTQSSRYLVKRTGEKVFLECVQDMDHENMFWYRQDPGLGLRLIYFSYDVKMKEKGDIPEGYSVSREKKERFSLILESASTNQTSMYLCASSFIGELFFGEGSRLTVL.

The chain carries TRBV29-1 and TRBJ1-2, with 8 bases aligning to TRBD1. The V and J ends lost 4 bases and 5 bases, in that order; junction bases with no gene match: 12. CDR1 SQVTM and CDR2 ANQGSEA come from the germline V gene. The CDR3 runs to 15 residues. CDR3 residues: CSVVPSGQVRYGYTF. DNA for the CDR3: TGCAGCGTTGTTCCCTCGGGACAGGTCCGATATGGCTACACCTTC.

The V gene is TRBV19, the J gene TRBJ2-5; 7 bases match TRBD2. The CDR3 runs 16 residues. V lost 5 bases to trimming and J lost 0 bases; unmatched junction nucleotides: 9. Germline-derived CDR1 and CDR2 are LNHDA and SQIVND (reference sequence). The CDR3 bases are TGTGCCAGTAGTCCGCGGGGAGCGGGGTACCAAGAGACCCAGTACTTC. Its translation: CASSPRGAGYQETQYF.

The chain joins TRBV5-6 to TRBJ2-3, with 7 nucleotides matching TRBD1. Trimming cost V 3 bases and J 2 bases; bases outside gene matches: 6. The CDR3 runs 15 residues. The germline V gene encodes CDR1 SGHDT and CDR2 YYEEEE. Written as DNA, the CDR3 is TGTGCCAGCAGCTCGACAGGGAGCTACACAGATACGCAGTATTTT. Protein: CASSSTGSYTDTQYF.

This chain joins TRBV4-1 and TRBJ1-6; D is ambiguous. There are 16 residues in the CDR3. V was shortened by 1 base and J by 0 bases, with 7 bases between the two germline ends. The V gene's germline CDR1 is MGHRA and CDR2 YSYEKL. CDR3 residues: CASSQAPSSYNSPLHF. CDR3 DNA: TGCGCCAGCAGCCAAGCCCCCAGCTCCTATAATTCACCCCTCCACTTT.

The chain links TRBV27 to TRBJ2-1, with D tentatively TRBD1 (6 bases). Germline-derived CDR1 and CDR2 are MNHEY and SMNVEV (reference sequence). This CDR3 comprises 14 residues. The V end lost 7 bases, the J end lost 4 bases, and 14 bases lay between the germline ends. As DNA, the CDR3 is TGTGCCAGCACCTCCGGGACATTTTACAATGAGCAGTTCTTC. Amino acids: CASTSGTFYNEQFF.

This clone was observed a single time. The chain employs TRBV29-1 and TRBJ2-1, with D hard to call. The germline V gene has CDR1 SQVTM and CDR2 ANQGSEA. Trimming left V 4 bases short and J 6 bases short, with 13 bases between. This CDR3 has 13 residues. CDR3 protein: CSVVSILGNEQFF. The CDR3, as DNA: TGCAGCGTTGTCAGTATACTTGGCAATGAGCAGTTCTTC.

V usage is TRBV29-1 and J usage is TRBJ2-2; 8 positions agree with TRBD1. This CDR3 has 15 amino acids. J gave up 2 bases and V 6 bases, and 8 bases lay outside the gene matches. Germline V gives CDR1 SQVTM, CDR2 ANQGSEA. Here the CDR3 DNA reads TGCAGCGTCCTAACAGGGGGTTCCAACACCGGGGAGCTGTTTTTT. It yields the protein CSVLTGGSNTGELFF.

The rearrangement links TRBV10-3 to TRBJ1-1; tentatively, D is TRBD1 (5 bases). The germline gives CDR1 ENHRY, CDR2 SYGVKD. V was trimmed by 11 bases and J by 1 base, leaving 23 bases between them. The CDR3 is 16 residues long. This chain's CDR3 is CASNPAAGGKNTEAFF. The CDR3 DNA sequence: TGTGCCTCCAACCCCGCCGCTGGGGGTAAGAACACTGAAGCTTTCTTT.

This clone was detected once. The chain is built from TRBV7-9 and TRBJ1-1; the D is unclear. The CDR3 length is 13 residues. Germline V gene sequence: CDR1 SEHNR, CDR2 FQNEAQ (reference sequence). V lost 1 base and J lost 3, with 6 bases in between. The CDR3 bases are TGTGCCAGCAGCTTAGACGGTTACACTGAAGCTTTCTTT. The encoded protein is CASSLDGYTEAFF.

The chain combines TRBV5-4 with TRBJ2-5, with a tentative D call TRBD1 (6 bases). The germline V gene has CDR1 SGHNT and CDR2 YYREEE (reference sequence). The V gene lost 2 bases and the J gene lost 5 bases, with 10 bases spanning the gap. There are 13 residues in the CDR3. CDR3 residues: CASSFRGPETQYF. For the CDR3, the DNA is TGTGCCAGCAGCTTCAGGGGCCCGGAGACCCAGTACTTC.

The rearrangement joins TRBV6-7 to TRBJ2-7; TRBD2 is a possible D gene (6 bases). TRBV6-7 is flagged as an ORF with uncertain function. The CDR3 loop spans 17 amino acids. With 1 base removed from V and 3 bases from J, the gap between germline ends came to 19 bases. CDR3 DNA sequence: TGTGCCAGCAGTTACTGTACACCCGGGGGAAGGAGCTACGAGCAGTACGTC. Residues: CASSYCTPGGRSYEQYV.

CDR3 coding DNA: TGTGCCAGCAGCGTAGGGGGACTAGGAACATACGAGCAGTACTTC. Translating it yields CASSVGGLGTYEQYF. This chain joins TRBV9 and TRBJ2-7; 8 nucleotides match TRBD2. Per the germline V gene, CDR1 is SGDLS and CDR2 is YYNGEE. CDR3 size: 15 residues. The V segment lost 0 bases and the J segment 4 bases; nucleotides outside the gene matches: 6.

This clone was recorded only once. The V and J genes are TRBV10-3 and TRBJ1-2; D is unclear. This CDR3 contains 15 residues. Trimming pared 0 bases from V and 5 bases from J, leaving 13 bases between. CDR1 ENHRY and CDR2 SYGVKD come from the germline V gene. The CDR3 loop reads CAISESIDAQYGYTF. The CDR3, as DNA: TGTGCCATCAGTGAGTCGATCGACGCGCAGTATGGCTACACCTTC.